One T cell receptor (beta chain) is described in this entry. Antigen: not known. The sample originates from a study of Ad26.COV2.S vaccination and SARS-CoV-2 variants. Method: immunoSEQ multiplex PCR; TCRdb's copy keeps in-frame clones and lacks some. The data show a few hundred thousand clones, around 87% seen once. Trimming removed 7 bases from V and 8 bases from J, with 17 bases in between. Germline lookup yields CDR1 SGHVS and CDR2 FQNEAQ. This CDR3 contains 13 residues. Treatment in this sample: about 20 received Ad26.COV2.S at low or high dose, single or two shots; roughly five received placebo; per-sample allocation not given. Collection of the samples took place on day 63 after the first injection of vaccine or placebo. Notes on the study in general: Placebo recipients and vaccine recipients were similar in non-spike TCR breadth. The study found higher spike-specific TCR breadth in vaccine than placebo recipients. Total T cell responses were possibly underestimated by TCR breadth and depth analyses.

The V call is TRBV7-8, the J call TRBJ1-1; D remains ambiguous. The receptor's source is a person aged 18 to 65 who received the Ad26.COV2.S COVID-19 vaccine or a placebo. The sample consisted of peripheral blood, taken in a trial of Ad26.COV2.S vaccine versus placebo. CDR3 in DNA: TGTGCCAGCACCCGATTCGGACGCCCCGAAGCTTTCTTT. This gives the protein CASTRFGRPEAFF.